This T cell receptor beta chain was sequenced for a study of T cells in Graves' hyperthyroidism and ophthalmopathy. Germline V CDR1 and CDR2: SGHAT, FQDESV (reference sequence). Losses at the gene ends were 0 bases for V and 4 bases for J; bases not matched to a gene: 7. This CDR3 has 16 amino acids. It was RNA transcripts that yielded the amplified TCR beta CDR3 regions. Initially, a first-round RT-PCR of the TCR CDR3 employed the HTBI primer set. TCRdb fed the multiplex PCR reads into MiXCR, producing one record per CDR3 protein. The sample carries 200,000 to 250,000 distinct CDR3 sequences, 16% recorded once. In its sample, this clonotype was seen many times.

The sample comprised blood. The chain uses TRBV11-1 and TRBJ1-2, with 8 bases identical to TRBD1. This TCR derives from a woman under 30 with Graves' ophthalmopathy. Written as DNA, the CDR3 is TGTGCCAGCAGCTTAGCCGGTGGCCAGGGGGCCTATGGCTACACCTTC. It codes for CASSLAGGQGAYGYTF.